The TCR beta chain described here comes from a study of T cell responses to AZD1222 COVID-19 vaccine. Regarding this clone: Its antigen is not identified.

TCRdb's table, derived via immunoSEQ multiplex PCR, lists solely in-frame clones and lacks some. The sample has about 150,000 clones, over 75% seen once. The CDR3 has 15 residues. Germline V gene lookup returns CDR1 MNHNS and CDR2 SASEGT. Trimming removed 1 base from V and 5 bases from J, with 13 bases in between. Findings and caveats of the study: Vaccine-associated CD4 TCRs spanned spike, dominant at 160-218 and 743-854. The breadth and depth of Spike-specific TCRs increased once two AZD1222 doses had been given. Scientists sampled the repertoires only once the peak T cell response had passed. Clonal diversity was possibly underestimated, and the donors were mostly white British, with more females.

Source: peripheral blood, taken on day 0 of AZD1222 vaccination. The rearrangement links TRBV6-1 to TRBJ2-3; D is undetermined. The receptor was derived from an adult in good health. CDR3 coding DNA: TGTGCCAGCAGTGAAGATTTTTTTTTGGTAGATACGCAGTATTTT. It yields the protein CASSEDFFLVDTQYF.